This T cell receptor (beta chain) is from a study of CD8 T cells in ankylosing spondylitis. For TCR beta, libraries came from quantitative 5'-RACE with molecular barcodes. TCRdb passed the 5' RACE reads through MiXCR, listing each CDR3 protein once. This sample has 500,000 to 550,000 distinct CDR3 sequences, with 9.5% to 15% found just once. This CDR3 spans 15 amino acids. V lost 5 bases and J 10 bases, leaving 24 bases between the germline ends. Germline CDR1 is SEHNR and CDR2 is FQNEAQ (reference sequence). General study results and limits: Eight highly homologous variants formed a TCR beta motif that appeared characteristic of ankylosing spondylitis blood.

This clonotype was picked up a small number of times. Its antigen is not known. Sequencing input: blood, either unsorted or a sorted T cell fraction (not recorded which). The sequence was collected from a male donor with ankylosing spondylitis. The genes are TRBV7-9 and TRBJ2-7; D call uncertain. The CDR3 bases are TGTGCCAGCAGCCCTAAGGGCCAGGTCCTGGGTTACCAGTACGTC. Translation: CASSPKGQVLGYQYV.